Shown below are 24 T cell receptor gamma chains from a single sample sequenced in a study of Vδ1+ human thymocytes. Study observations and caveats: Thymic TRG and TRD repertoires appeared highly polyclonal, with Gaussian CDR3 length distributions.

Antigens for these TCRs are unknown. The template was reverse-transcribed extracted RNA. CDR3 amplicons came from multiplex PCR with pooled V-gene forward and constant-region reverse primers. TCRdb called clones from the multiplex PCR reads again using CATT. Of around 30,000 gamma-chain clones in the sample, 15% to 25% were seen once. Input material: Vdelta1+ gamma-delta thymocytes from the thymus. Described subset: FACS-sorted CD3+ TCRalphabeta- TCRVdelta1+ TCRVdelta2- thymocytes. Receptors originate from a boy under three years old who had congenital heart surgery.

This clone was detected a few times. The chain uses TRGV9 and TRGJ1 or TRGJ2. Trimming removed 0 bases from V and 11 bases from J; junction bases left unmatched: 7. The CDR3 loop spans 12 amino acids. Germline V CDR1 and CDR2: GITISATS, ISYDGTV (reference sequence). The CDR3 DNA reads TGTGCCTTGTGGGAGGTGGGGTGGGAGAAACTCTTT. Its translation is CALWEVGWEKLF.

The chain couples TRGV4 to TRGJ1 or TRGJ2. This CDR3 comprises 14 residues. CDR1 and CDR2 from the germline V gene are EGSTGY and YDSYTSSV. Unmatched junction bases numbered 7, after V lost 5 bases and J lost 0 bases. CDR3 in amino acids: CATWAFSNYYKKLF. CDR3 bases: TGTGCCACCTGGGCGTTTTCGAATTATTATAAGAAACTCTTT.

The chain joins TRGV5 to TRGJP1. With 0 bases clipped from V and 0 bases from J, the junction kept 10 bases outside the gene matches. The CDR3 covers 18 residues. The germline gives CDR1 VINAFY, CDR2 YDVSNSKD. This chain's CDR3 is CATWDRPPRYTTGWFKIF. CDR3 nucleotides: TGTGCCACCTGGGACAGGCCCCCCCGATATACCACTGGTTGGTTCAAGATATTT.

This clone occurred a few times. The junction differs from germline at one of its ends, possibly a read error. This same CDR3 is encoded by further DNA sequences in the sample. The chain links TRGV3 to TRGJP1. Germline V gene lookup returns CDR1 VTNTFY and CDR2 YDVSTARD (reference sequence). CDR3 length equals 14 residues. CDR3 in DNA: TGTGCCACCTGGGACAGACCCACGGGTTGGTTCAAGATATTT. It is translated as CATWDRPTGWFKIF.

Only a few counts were recorded for this clone. The chain joins TRGV5 to TRGJ1 or TRGJ2. The junction had 6 bases not matched to a gene; V was cut back by 3 bases and J by 10 bases. Germline assignment: CDR1 VINAFY and CDR2 YDVSNSKD. The CDR3 is 11 amino acids. As DNA, the CDR3 is TGTGCCACCTGGGACTCGCGGAAGAAACTCTTT. This encodes CATWDSRKKLF.

The V gene is TRGV9, the J gene TRGJP. J gave up 5 bases and V 5 bases, and 6 bases lay outside the gene matches. The CDR3 is 16 amino acids. Germline lookup yields CDR1 GITISATS and CDR2 ISYDGTV (reference sequence). For the CDR3, the DNA is TGTGCCTTGTGGGGCTGGGAAGAGTTGGGCAAAAAAATCAAGGTATTT. The encoded protein is CALWGWEELGKKIKVF.

The chain couples TRGV4 to TRGJ1 or TRGJ2. Losses at the gene ends were 0 bases for V and 3 bases for J; bases not matched to a gene: 5. Germline CDR1 EGSTGY, CDR2 YDSYTSSV. This CDR3 has 14 amino acids. CDR3 sequence: CATWDGDFYYKKLF. The CDR3 coding sequence is TGTGCCACCTGGGATGGGGACTTTTATTATAAGAAACTCTTT.

The V call is TRGV9, the J call TRGJ1 or TRGJ2. CDR3 length equals 11 residues. The V gene end was trimmed by 0 bases and the J gene end by 12 bases; junction bases not matched to a gene: 5. Germline CDR1 GITISATS, CDR2 ISYDGTV (reference sequence). The CDR3 DNA reads TGTGCCTTGTGGGAGGTGCCCTCGAAACTCTTT. It yields the protein CALWEVPSKLF.

This chain connects TRGV3 to TRGJ1 or TRGJ2. The V gene end was trimmed by 3 bases and the J gene end by 6 bases; junction bases not matched to a gene: 5. The CDR3 is 12 residues long. Germline assignment: CDR1 VTNTFY and CDR2 YDVSTARD (reference sequence). CDR3 coding DNA: TGTGCCACCTGGGACGTTCCTTATAAGAAACTCTTT. It encodes CATWDVPYKKLF.

This chain connects TRGV5 to TRGJ1 or TRGJ2. This CDR3 contains 12 residues. Trimming took 2 bases from V and 6 from J; bases not matched to a gene: 4. Germline CDR1 is VINAFY and CDR2 is YDVSNSKD. The CDR3 DNA follows: TGTGCCACCTGGGACACGTGTTATAAGAAACTCTTT. Amino acid sequence: CATWDTCYKKLF.

The rearrangement uses TRGV8 and TRGJP1. V trimming: 5 bases; J trimming: 0 bases; junction bases outside the gene matches: 3. The V gene's germline CDR1 is VENAVY and CDR2 YDSYNSRV. The CDR3 extends over 14 amino acids. The CDR3 sequence is CATWVDTTGWFKIF. As DNA, the CDR3 is TGTGCCACCTGGGTGGATACCACTGGTTGGTTCAAGATATTT.

Of note for this clone: Germline is not matched at one junction end, which may reflect a read error. V usage is TRGV4 and J usage is TRGJ1 or TRGJ2. This CDR3 is 13 amino acids long. Germline CDR1 is EGSTGY and CDR2 is YDSYTSSV. The CDR3 nucleotides are TGTGCCGCCTGGGATGGGGATGATTATAAGAAACTCTTT. Translation: CAAWDGDDYKKLF.

This clone has only a few counts. The rearrangement joins TRGV9 to TRGJ1 or TRGJ2. This CDR3 is built from 12 residues. Trimming removed 5 bases from V and 3 bases from J; junction bases left unmatched: 4. Germline V gene data show CDR1 as GITISATS and CDR2 as ISYDGTV (reference sequence). In DNA, the CDR3 is TGTGCCTTGTGGGCTCCTTATTATAAGAAACTCTTT. This translates into CALWAPYYKKLF.

This clone was detected only a few times. The identical CDR3 is also encoded by other nucleotide sequences in the sample. The chain uses TRGV3 and TRGJ1 or TRGJ2. In germline, CDR1 is VTNTFY, CDR2 YDVSTARD (reference sequence). Losses at the gene ends were 0 bases for V and 7 bases for J; bases not matched to a gene: 6. The CDR3 spans 13 residues. CDR3 amino acids: CATWDRLRYKKLF. The CDR3 DNA reads as TGTGCCACCTGGGACAGGCTTCGATATAAGAAACTCTTT.

Concerning this clone itself: Germline and junction disagree at one end, which may indicate a read error. The V and J genes are TRGV9 and TRGJP1. Germline assignment: CDR1 GITISATS and CDR2 ISYDGTV (reference sequence). This CDR3 contains 15 residues. Here the CDR3 reads CALREADTTGWFKIF. The CDR3 bases are TGTGCCTTGCGGGAGGCCGATACCACTGGTTGGTTCAAGATATTT.

The rearrangement links TRGV5 to TRGJ1 or TRGJ2. The ends lost 5 bases at V and 0 bases at J; junction bases unmatched: 4. The V gene's germline CDR1 is VINAFY and CDR2 YDVSNSKD. CDR3 length: 13 amino acids. The CDR3 nucleotides are TGTGCCACCTGGGCCTTGAATTATTATAAGAAACTCTTT. Translation gives CATWALNYYKKLF.

This clone was counted only a few times. The chain recombines TRGV2 with TRGJ1 or TRGJ2. With V trimmed by 6 bases and J by 9 bases, 5 bases remained unmatched. The CDR3 sequence is 10 residues long. The V gene's germline CDR1 is EGSNGY and CDR2 YDSYNSKV. The DNA for the CDR3 is TGTGCCACCTGGAAGGGTAAGAAACTCTTT. Protein product: CATWKGKKLF.

This clone was detected a few times. The chain employs TRGV4 and TRGJ1 or TRGJ2. Germline-derived CDR1 and CDR2 are EGSTGY and YDSYTSSV. The J segment lost 14 bases and the V segment lost 0 bases, leaving 1 base of the junction unmatched. This CDR3 contains 9 residues. DNA for the CDR3: TGTGCCACCTGGGATGGGCAACTCTTT. Its protein product is CATWDGQLF.

This clone was counted a few times. This CDR3 is also generated by other DNA sequences in the sample. The rearrangement uses TRGV4 and TRGJ1 or TRGJ2. The V gene's germline CDR1 is EGSTGY and CDR2 YDSYTSSV. V shed 1 base and J 2 bases; nucleotides not matched to a gene: 2. The CDR3 totals 13 residues. CDR3 region: CATWDGDYYKKLF. Written as DNA, the CDR3 is TGTGCCACCTGGGATGGCGATTATTATAAGAAACTCTTT.

This clone has just one count. The V call is TRGV9, the J call TRGJ1 or TRGJ2. CDR1 GITISATS and CDR2 ISYDGTV come from the germline V gene (reference sequence). V lost 3 bases and J lost 3; bases outside the gene matches: 8. CDR3 size: 14 residues. The CDR3 nucleotides read TGTGCCTTGTGGGAGCCGCGCCTTTATTATAAGAAACTCTTT. Encoded protein: CALWEPRLYYKKLF.

A note on this clone: This may arise from a read error, as a much more abundant clone is one base away. Other DNA sequences in the sample encode the same CDR3. The chain uses TRGV2 and TRGJ1 or TRGJ2. V was clipped by 0 bases and J by 12 bases; unmatched bases: 5. The CDR3 is 11 amino acids. From germline, CDR1 is EGSNGY and CDR2 YDSYNSKV. The CDR3 bases are TGTGCCACCTGGGACGGGCCTAGGAAACTCTTT. The encoded protein is CATWDGPRKLF.

In regard to this clone: Additional DNA sequences in this sample encode the identical CDR3. The chain couples TRGV4 to TRGJ1 or TRGJ2. With V trimmed by 0 bases and J by 5 bases, 4 bases remained unmatched. Germline values: CDR1 EGSTGY, CDR2 YDSYTSSV. The CDR3 is 13 amino acids. The CDR3: CATWDGPHYKKLF. The CDR3 region has the DNA TGTGCCACCTGGGATGGGCCGCATTATAAGAAACTCTTT.

There are a few counts of this clone. The chain couples TRGV9 to TRGJP. Unmatched junction bases numbered 3, after V lost 2 bases and J lost 5 bases. In germline, CDR1 is GITISATS, CDR2 ISYDGTV (reference sequence). The CDR3 runs 16 residues. The CDR3: CALWEGKELGKKIKVF. CDR3 DNA: TGTGCCTTGTGGGAGGGGAAAGAGTTGGGCAAAAAAATCAAGGTATTT.

J is TRGJ1 or TRGJ2 and V is TRGV2. V was clipped by 9 bases and J by 6 bases; unmatched bases: 11. Germline-derived CDR1 and CDR2 are EGSNGY and YDSYNSKV. The CDR3 sequence is 12 residues long. CDR3 sequence (DNA): TGTGCCACCGGGGGTCCGATTTATAAGAAACTCTTT. Its translation is CATGGPIYKKLF.